This entry lists 28 T cell receptor beta chains sequenced from one sample in a study of T cells in Graves' hyperthyroidism and ophthalmopathy. Using RNA transcripts as the source, TCR beta CDR3 regions were amplified. The HTBI set primed first-round TCR CDR3 RT-PCR. TCRdb analysed the multiplex PCR reads with MiXCR anew, one entry per CDR3 protein. The table includes 200,000 to 250,000 distinct CDR3 sequences, 15% to 20% detected once. The source material was blood. The receptors were gathered from a middle-aged man with Graves' hyperthyroidism.

This clonotype was seen at least ten times. CDR3 nucleotides: TGTGCCAGCAGTCGGACAGGGAATGAAAAACTGTTTTTT. Its translation is CASSRTGNEKLFF. This rearrangement joins TRBV7-9 to TRBJ1-4; 8 bases align to TRBD1. CDR1 SEHNR and CDR2 FQNEAQ come from the germline V gene (reference sequence). The CDR3 extends over 13 amino acids. The J segment lost 5 bases and the V segment lost 6 bases, leaving 2 bases of the junction unmatched.

Concerning this clonotype itself: A much larger clone differs by one base, so this may be a read error. The gene calls are TRBV14 and TRBJ2-7; tentatively, D is TRBD1 or TRBD2 (5 bases each). Trimming removed 3 bases at V and 5 bases at J, with 11 bases between. This CDR3 has 13 residues. Germline CDR1 and CDR2: SGHDN and FVKESK. CDR3 DNA sequence: TGTGCCAGCAGCCACGCAGGGACCCACGAGCAGTACTTC. Amino acids: CASSHAGTHEQYF.

This clonotype was observed a handful of times. The chain joins TRBV2 to TRBJ2-5; 8 nucleotides agree with TRBD2. Germline loops: CDR1 SNHLY, CDR2 FYNNEI. The CDR3 consists of 16 residues. V gave up 3 bases and J gave up 1 base; unmatched junction bases: 7. For the CDR3, the DNA is TGTGCCAGCAGTGACTGGGCTAGCGGGTCCCAAGAGACCCAGTACTTC. It yields the protein CASSDWASGSQETQYF.

This clonotype showed up many times. The chain is built from TRBV5-5 and TRBJ1-5; 8 bases agree with TRBD1. The CDR3 has 14 amino acids. Germline loops: CDR1 SGHKS, CDR2 YYEKEE (reference sequence). The ends lost 2 bases at V and 2 bases at J; junction bases unmatched: 0. CDR3 loop: CASSLQGGNQPQHF. DNA of the CDR3: TGTGCCAGCAGCTTACAGGGGGGCAATCAGCCCCAGCATTTT.

The rearrangement uses TRBV29-1 and TRBJ2-7; 7 bases match TRBD2. Trimming removed 6 bases from V and 3 bases from J; junction bases left unmatched: 14. The CDR3 spans 15 residues. Germline assignment: CDR1 SQVTM and CDR2 ANQGSEA. CDR3 region: CSVPGPRGGDYEQYF. Written as DNA, the CDR3 is TGCAGCGTACCCGGCCCCCGGGGAGGGGACTACGAGCAGTACTTC.

This clonotype was counted many times. The V gene is TRBV28, the J gene TRBJ1-5; D is undetermined. The V gene lost 3 bases and the J gene lost 7 bases, with 13 bases spanning the gap. The CDR3 spans 14 residues. Germline values: CDR1 MDHEN, CDR2 SYDVKM. CDR3 nucleotide sequence: TGTGCCAGCAGTTTCGGCGGGGTTAGGCAGCCCCAGCATTTT. Translating it yields CASSFGGVRQPQHF. Complete variable domain (other parts from reference TRBV28 and TRBJ1-5): DVKVTQSSRYLVKRTGEKVFLECVQDMDHENMFWYRQDPGLGLRLIYFSYDVKMKEKGDIPEGYSVSREKKERFSLILESASTNQTSMYLCASSFGGVRQPQHFGDGTRLSIL.

The sample holds one count of this clonotype. V gene TRBV12-3 or TRBV12-4 combines with J gene TRBJ2-7, with D perhaps matching TRBD1 or TRBD2 (5 bases each). CDR3 size: 16 residues. The V gene lost 4 bases and the J gene lost 1 base, with 17 bases spanning the gap. The CDR3 DNA follows: TGTGCCAGCAGTTCACCAGACAGTGAGGGATCCTACGAGCAGTACTTC. This gives the protein CASSSPDSEGSYEQYF.

This clonotype was counted ten times or more. At one end the junction does not follow the germline gene, possibly because of a read error. The J gene is TRBJ2-3, the V gene TRBV12-3 or TRBV12-4, with D possibly being TRBD2 (6 bases). CDR3 length equals 14 residues. CDR3: CASRLAASTDTQYF. As DNA, the CDR3 is TGTGCCAGCAGATTAGCGGCCAGCACAGATACGCAGTATTTT.

This clonotype was recorded a few times. V is TRBV28 and J is TRBJ1-6; 10 bases align to TRBD1. Germline CDR1 reads MDHEN; CDR2 reads SYDVKM. The CDR3 totals 14 residues. V was clipped by 7 bases and J by 10 bases; unmatched bases: 7. The CDR3 loop is CASTVPGQGSPLHF. The CDR3, as DNA: TGTGCCAGCACTGTCCCGGGACAGGGGTCACCCCTCCACTTT.

This clonotype was observed a handful of times. The chain links TRBV3-1 to TRBJ2-5, with a weak D call TRBD1 (6 bases). Germline-derived CDR1 and CDR2 are LGHDT and YNNKEL (reference sequence). The CDR3 has 15 residues. Trimming cost V 3 bases and J 2 bases, with 13 bases left between them. The CDR3 DNA follows: TGTGCCAGCAGCCAGGGGGCTTATATTCAAGAGACCCAGTACTTC. This encodes CASSQGAYIQETQYF.

The chain links TRBV19 to TRBJ1-1, with TRBD1 matching over 8 bases. CDR3 size: 13 residues. Germline CDR1 LNHDA, CDR2 SQIVND (reference sequence). V dropped 4 bases and J dropped 7; count of bases not matched to a gene: 5. The CDR3 protein is CASSTYTGGEAFF. The DNA for the CDR3 is TGTGCCAGTAGTACCTACACAGGGGGTGAAGCTTTCTTT. The whole variable domain, remainder taken from reference TRBV19 and TRBJ1-1, is DGGITQSPKYLFRKEGQNVTLSCEQNLNHDAMYWYRQDPGQGLRLIYYSQIVNDFQKGDIAEGYSVSREKKESFPLTVTSAQKNPTAFYLCASSTYTGGEAFFGQGTRLTVV.

The V call is TRBV20-1, the J call TRBJ2-7; possible D gene TRBD2, 7 bases. This CDR3 has 16 residues. Germline-derived CDR1 and CDR2 are DFQATT and SNEGSKA (reference sequence). Trimming left V 4 bases short and J 2 bases short, with 21 bases between. CDR3 amino acids: CSATRPPGGPAYEQYF. The CDR3 DNA reads TGCAGTGCTACGAGGCCCCCCGGGGGGCCAGCCTACGAGCAGTACTTC.

CDR3 nucleotide sequence: TGTGCCAGCCGTGGGACTAGCGGGAGGAACACCGGGGAGCTGTTTTTT. Its translation: CASRGTSGRNTGELFF. The gene calls are TRBV7-9 and TRBJ2-2; 14 bases are a match to TRBD2. V dropped 8 bases and J dropped 1; count of bases not matched to a gene: 3. CDR1 and CDR2 from the germline V gene are SEHNR and FQNEAQ (reference sequence). This CDR3 contains 16 residues.

The table lists this clonotype with many counts. V and J are TRBV12-3 or TRBV12-4 and TRBJ2-2, with TRBD1 identical over 10 bases. The CDR3 covers 15 residues. V lost 3 bases and J lost 6; bases outside the gene matches: 4. CDR3 residues: CASSFGTGVAGELFF. Written as DNA, the CDR3 is TGTGCCAGCAGTTTCGGGACAGGGGTTGCCGGGGAGCTGTTTTTT.

This clonotype was detected ten times or more. V and J are TRBV11-2 and TRBJ2-3; the D is unclear. The CDR3 is 15 residues long. V was trimmed by 3 bases and J by 3 bases, leaving 13 bases between them. CDR1 and CDR2 from the germline V gene are SGHAT and FQNNGV. CDR3 in amino acids: CASSFTTTWTDTQYF. The CDR3 DNA reads as TGTGCCAGCAGCTTCACAACGACATGGACAGATACGCAGTATTTT.

At least ten counts were recorded for this clonotype. The rearrangement links TRBV7-9 to TRBJ2-1, with D hard to call. CDR3 length: 16 residues. Per the germline V gene, CDR1 is SEHNR and CDR2 is FQNEAQ (reference sequence). The V gene lost 5 bases and the J gene lost 2 bases, with 16 bases spanning the gap. CDR3 DNA sequence: TGTGCCAGCAGCGAATTCCTTAGGAAGCCCTACAATGAGCAGTTCTTC. It translates to CASSEFLRKPYNEQFF.

The rearrangement uses TRBV18 and TRBJ2-2; the D gene is possibly TRBD1 (5 bases). Deletions cut 1 base from V and 3 bases from J, with 12 bases between. The CDR3 consists of 16 residues. Germline CDR1 KGHSH, CDR2 LQKENI. The CDR3 DNA sequence: TGTGCCAGCTCACCACTTGCTTCAGGGTACACCGGGGAGCTGTTTTTT. It codes for CASSPLASGYTGELFF.

The gene calls are TRBV20-1 and TRBJ2-7; weak D call: TRBD2 (6 bases). Germline CDR1 reads DFQATT; CDR2 reads SNEGSKA (reference sequence). The CDR3 has 14 amino acids. Trimming removed 4 bases at V and 0 bases at J, with 13 bases between. The CDR3, as DNA: TGCAGTGCTATGGATAGCGGCAGCTCCTACGAGCAGTACTTC. Translation: CSAMDSGSSYEQYF.

This clonotype was observed a few times. The chain has TRBV25-1 and TRBJ2-7, with 10 bases fitting TRBD1. J lost 2 bases, V lost 7 bases, and 14 bases had no gene match. The CDR3 covers 17 residues. Germline lookup yields CDR1 MGHDK and CDR2 SYGVNS. CDR3 sequence (DNA): TGTGCCAGCAATGCAAACGATTTCGGGACAGGGGCCTACGAGCAGTACTTC. This gives the protein CASNANDFGTGAYEQYF.

Many counts were recorded for this clonotype. This sequence joins TRBV27 and TRBJ1-1; no reliable D call. Trimming shortened V by 2 bases and J by 1 base, and 8 bases separated the two germline ends. This CDR3 is built from 14 residues. Germline V CDR1 and CDR2: MNHEY, SMNVEV (reference sequence). The CDR3 DNA reads as TGTGCCAGCAGTTTACACCGAGGGAACACTGAAGCTTTCTTT. It yields the protein CASSLHRGNTEAFF.

This clonotype was detected only a few times. The gene calls are TRBV5-1 and TRBJ2-5, with 10 bases identical to TRBD1. Germline V gene lookup returns CDR1 SGHRS and CDR2 YFSETQ. The CDR3 extends over 17 amino acids. The V gene end was trimmed by 0 bases and the J gene end by 0 bases; junction bases not matched to a gene: 5. The CDR3 here is CASSLGGQGNYQETQYF. The CDR3 DNA reads as TGCGCCAGCAGCTTGGGGGGACAGGGGAACTACCAAGAGACCCAGTACTTC.

A few counts support this clonotype. A read error may explain this, as a much larger clone is one base away. V gene TRBV11-2 combines with J gene TRBJ2-7; D perhaps matches TRBD1 (6 bases). The CDR3 consists of 15 residues. Germline-derived CDR1 and CDR2 are SGHAT and FQNNGV. The CDR3 loop reads CACSLIMVQGYEQYF. Here the CDR3 DNA reads TGTGCCTGCAGCTTGATAATGGTACAGGGCTACGAGCAGTACTTC.

V usage is TRBV9 and J usage is TRBJ2-3; D is uncertain. Germline-derived CDR1 and CDR2 are SGDLS and YYNGEE. The V and J ends lost 1 base and 2 bases respectively, with 8 bases between them. CDR3 length: 14 amino acids. The CDR3: CASSVRPNTDTQYF. Written as DNA, the CDR3 is TGTGCCAGCAGCGTACGCCCAAACACAGATACGCAGTATTTT.

This clonotype was seen more than once but under ten times. The V and J genes are TRBV6-1 and TRBJ2-1; TRBD2 might be the D (6 bases). Trimming pared 7 bases from V and 7 bases from J, leaving 17 bases between. Germline-derived CDR1 and CDR2 are MNHNS and SASEGT. This CDR3 spans 14 amino acids. As DNA, the CDR3 is TGTGCCAGCAAGGAGGAGCGGAGGGTAAATGAGCAGTTCTTC. It is translated as CASKEERRVNEQFF.

This clonotype occurred a few times. J is TRBJ1-2 and V is TRBV12-3 or TRBV12-4, with no clear D. The ends were cut back, 6 bases at V and 4 bases at J, with 12 bases in the middle. The CDR3 consists of 13 residues. The CDR3 sequence: CASRATVAYGYTF. CDR3 nucleotide sequence: TGTGCCAGCAGGGCTACAGTGGCCTATGGCTACACCTTC.

This clonotype was observed a few times. This sequence joins TRBV10-1 and TRBJ2-1; D gene unclear. This CDR3 region has 11 residues. The germline gives CDR1 WNHNN, CDR2 SYGVQD (reference sequence). Trimming cost V 3 bases and J 6 bases, with 3 bases left between them. The CDR3: CASSDSNEQFF. The CDR3 DNA follows: TGCGCCAGCAGTGATTCCAATGAGCAGTTCTTC.

Turning to this clonotype: A read error may account for a junction end that differs from germline. The rearrangement links TRBV7-7 to TRBJ2-3, with 9 bases aligning to TRBD2. This CDR3 has 16 amino acids. Germline V gives CDR1 SSHAT, CDR2 FNYEAQ (reference sequence). The chain's CDR3 is CASSPGAGGPLDTQYF. For the CDR3, the DNA is TGTGCTAGCAGCCCGGGGGCGGGAGGGCCCCTAGATACGCAGTATTTT.

This clonotype was seen repeatedly, ten times or more. This chain joins TRBV6-1 and TRBJ2-3; D is uncertain. The V gene lost 1 base and the J gene lost 5 bases, with 7 bases spanning the gap. The CDR3 is 13 residues long. Germline-derived CDR1 and CDR2 are MNHNS and SASEGT. The CDR3 loop is CASSEGQLDTQYF. In nucleotides, the CDR3 is TGTGCCAGCAGTGAAGGACAATTAGATACGCAGTATTTT.